The 14 T cell receptor beta chains below come from one sample, sequenced in a study of immune evolution from preneoplasia to lung adenocarcinoma. Libraries were prepared by immunoSEQ multiplex PCR; TCRdb keeps only in-frame clonotypes and omits some of them. The table records 4,900 or so clones, just over 75% of them present only once. Sample: FFPE minimally invasive lung adenocarcinoma tissue. Source of these receptors: a person aged 55-85 years with lung adenocarcinoma.

The genes are TRBV28 and TRBJ1-1; D possibly corresponds to TRBD1 (6 bases). The CDR3 runs 15 residues. Between the trimmed V and J ends, which lost 3 bases and 1 base, there was a span of 12 bases. CDR1 is MDHEN, CDR2 SYDVKM, per germline. The CDR3 here is CASSLGGRGNTEAFF. The CDR3 DNA reads as TGTGCCAGCAGTTTGGGAGGCAGGGGGAACACTGAAGCTTTCTTT.

The chain employs TRBV5-1 and TRBJ1-4; no reliable D call. This CDR3 has 14 residues. Germline CDR1 SGHRS, CDR2 YFSETQ. V dropped 2 bases and J dropped 2 bases, with 7 bases sitting between them. The CDR3 DNA reads TGCGCCAGCAGCTTAGAGACTACTAATGAAAAACTGTTTTTT. Its protein product is CASSLETTNEKLFF.

V gene TRBV7-6 combines with J gene TRBJ2-1, with 9 bases identical to TRBD2. Trimming cost V 0 bases and J 9 bases; bases outside gene matches: 12. The CDR3 spans 17 residues. Germline V gene lookup returns CDR1 SGHVS and CDR2 FNYEAQ. Here the CDR3 DNA reads TGTGCCAGCAGCTTAGCGGCGGGAGGGCAAACATTCGGTGAGCAGTTCTTC. Its translation is CASSLAAGGQTFGEQFF.

The chain has TRBV15 and TRBJ2-3, with a possible D match to TRBD2 (6 bases). The germline V gene encodes CDR1 LNHNV and CDR2 YYDKDF (reference sequence). CDR3 size: 18 residues. Trimming pared 1 base from V and 0 bases from J, leaving 17 bases between. This chain's CDR3 is CATSRAGVAVTSTDTQYF. DNA for the CDR3: TGTGCCACCAGCAGAGCCGGGGTAGCGGTTACTAGCACAGATACGCAGTATTTT.

The genes are TRBV28 and TRBJ1-5, with D possibly being TRBD1 (5 bases). Trimming shortened V by 7 bases and J by 10 bases, and 14 bases separated the two germline ends. The CDR3 has 12 residues. CDR1 is MDHEN and CDR2 is SYDVKM in the germline V gene. CDR3 protein: CASTSQRGPQHF. CDR3 DNA: TGTGCCAGCACTTCACAACGGGGCCCCCAGCATTTT.

This clone was counted a few times. V is TRBV5-1 and J is TRBJ2-7; D not resolved. Germline V gene sequence: CDR1 SGHRS, CDR2 YFSETQ. The CDR3 extends over 13 amino acids. The ends were cut back, 0 bases at V and 12 bases at J, with 16 bases in the middle. As DNA, the CDR3 is TGCGCCAGCAGCTTGGCCAATGGCAGTCCTCGGTACTTC. Amino acids: CASSLANGSPRYF.

The chain has TRBV7-2 and TRBJ2-7; D unclear. The length of the CDR3 is 15 residues. Germline-derived CDR1 and CDR2 are SGHTA and FQGNSA. Deletions cut 1 base from V and 0 bases from J, with 10 bases between. The DNA of the CDR3 is TGTGCCAGCAGCTTAGTCCTCATTCCCTCCTACGAGCAGTACTTC. Encoded protein: CASSLVLIPSYEQYF.

The chain joins TRBV27 to TRBJ1-1; TRBD1 is a possible D gene (6 bases). V lost 10 bases, J lost 3 bases, and 12 bases lay in between. In germline, CDR1 is MNHEY, CDR2 SMNVEV (reference sequence). This CDR3 region has 12 residues. CDR3 loop: CANYRVYTEAFF. In nucleotides, the CDR3 is TGTGCCAACTACAGGGTATACACTGAAGCTTTCTTT.

The J gene is TRBJ2-2, the V gene TRBV5-1; unclear D gene. The V and J ends lost 0 bases and 4 bases respectively, with 10 bases between them. Germline V CDR1 and CDR2: SGHRS, YFSETQ. The length of the CDR3 is 15 residues. The CDR3 loop is CASSLVGGVTGELFF. The CDR3 region has the DNA TGCGCCAGCAGCTTGGTGGGTGGAGTCACCGGGGAGCTGTTTTTT. Combining the CDR3 with reference TRBV5-1 and TRBJ2-2 gives the whole variable domain KAGVTQTPRYLIKTRGQQVTLSCSPISGHRSVSWYQQTPGQGLQFLFEYFSETQRNKGNFPGRFSGRQFSNSRSEMNVSTLELGDSALYLCASSLVGGVTGELFFGEGSRLTVL.

V usage is TRBV18 and J usage is TRBJ1-5, with D perhaps matching TRBD1 (5 bases). Germline V gene sequence: CDR1 KGHSH, CDR2 LQKENI. CDR3 length equals 14 residues. Trimming removed 3 bases at V and 7 bases at J, with 13 bases between. The CDR3 loop reads CASSPDSGTQPQHF. The CDR3 coding sequence is TGTGCCAGCTCACCTGACTCCGGGACCCAGCCCCAGCATTTT.

This chain connects TRBV9 to TRBJ1-1; 8 nucleotides align to TRBD1. The V gene end was trimmed by 2 bases and the J gene end by 5 bases; junction bases not matched to a gene: 5. Per germline, CDR1 SGDLS and CDR2 YYNGEE. This CDR3 contains 14 residues. The CDR3 DNA follows: TGTGCCAGCAGCGTTCAGGGGGCAGGAACTGAAGCTTTCTTT. This gives the protein CASSVQGAGTEAFF.

The genes are TRBV2 and TRBJ2-3, with D possibly called TRBD1 or TRBD2 (5 bases each). V lost 4 bases and J 4 bases, leaving 15 bases between the germline ends. The CDR3 length is 15 residues. CDR1 and CDR2 (germline): SNHLY, FYNNEI. The chain's CDR3 is CASSGGRAGPDTQYF. The DNA for the CDR3 is TGTGCCAGCAGTGGGGGGAGAGCAGGGCCAGATACGCAGTATTTT.

The count of this clone is one. The rearrangement links TRBV10-1 to TRBJ2-3; TRBD1 matches 10 bases. Germline trimming cut 6 bases from V and 4 bases from J; bases unmatched to any gene: 7. The CDR3 contains 15 residues. The germline CDR1 and CDR2 sequences are WNHNN and SYGVQD (reference sequence). CDR3 nucleotide sequence: TGCGCCAGCAGCTTAGGACAGGGGGAGGCAGATACGCAGTATTTT. This sequence encodes CASSLGQGEADTQYF.

The chain combines TRBV2 with TRBJ2-7; D gene ambiguous. Germline CDR1 reads SNHLY; CDR2 reads FYNNEI. V gave up 5 bases and J gave up 3 bases, with 5 bases separating them. The CDR3 totals 11 residues. CDR3 protein: CASSPYYEQYF. As DNA, the CDR3 is TGTGCCAGCAGTCCTTACTACGAGCAGTACTTC.